Listed here are 32 T cell receptor beta chains from one sample, sequenced in a study of T cells after yellow fever vaccination. TCRdb called the 5' RACE reads again in MiXCR, with one record for every CDR3 protein. The profile shows under 500,000 distinct CDR3 sequences, about 17% of them singletons. Sequenced material: PBMCs, taken before the yellow fever booster vaccination. These receptors came from a man aged 18 to 30 who received the YFV17D yellow fever vaccine.

The chain carries TRBV3-1 and TRBJ2-2, with TRBD1 matching over 8 bases. CDR1 and CDR2 (germline): LGHDT, YNNKEL (reference sequence). Losses at the gene ends were 3 bases for V and 0 bases for J; bases not matched to a gene: 18. The CDR3 runs 21 residues. This CDR3 is CASSQGPLSGGGAANTGELFF. The CDR3 region has the DNA TGTGCCAGCAGCCAGGGTCCCCTGTCAGGGGGCGGGGCCGCGAACACCGGGGAGCTGTTTTTT. The full variable domain, in which reference TRBV3-1 and TRBJ2-2 provide the parts outside the CDR3, is DTAVSQTPKYLVTQMGNDKSIKCEQNLGHDTMYWYKQDSKKFLKIMFSYNNKELIINETVPNRFSPKSPDKAHLNLHINSLELGDSAVYFCASSQGPLSGGGAANTGELFFGEGSRLTVL.

The J gene is TRBJ1-4, the V gene TRBV7-3; D is unresolved. The CDR3 is 11 amino acids. CDR1 is SGHTA, CDR2 FQGTGA, per germline. Trimming removed 6 bases at V and 13 bases at J, with 12 bases between. The CDR3 sequence is CASRRCLGLFF. The DNA of the CDR3 is TGTGCCAGCAGGCGTTGTTTAGGACTGTTTTTT.

This clonotype was seen more than once but under ten times. This rearrangement joins TRBV27 to TRBJ2-7, with TRBD1 as a possible D gene (6 bases). CDR1 is MNHEY and CDR2 is SMNVEV in the germline V gene (reference sequence). CDR3 size: 14 residues. Trimming removed 6 bases at V and 1 base at J, with 13 bases between. CDR3 amino acids: CASRRQAPSYEQYF. The CDR3 coding sequence is TGTGCCAGCAGACGACAGGCACCATCCTACGAGCAGTACTTC.

V gene TRBV20-1 combines with J gene TRBJ1-1; no definite D call. The CDR3 consists of 11 residues. The V end was cut by 2 bases, the J end by 8 bases, with 9 bases between. CDR1 is DFQATT, CDR2 SNEGSKA, per germline (reference sequence). CDR3 in DNA: TGCAGTGCTAGACTGGGTGTCGAAGCTTTCTTT. It is translated as CSARLGVEAFF.

This clonotype was counted many times. In nucleotides, the CDR3 is TGTGCCAGCAGCTCCAGGGGATGGAATCAGCCCCAGCATTTT. Translation gives CASSSRGWNQPQHF. The chain joins TRBV7-2 to TRBJ1-5; D may be TRBD1 (6 bases). V lost 4 bases and J lost 4, with 11 bases in between. Germline V gene lookup returns CDR1 SGHTA and CDR2 FQGNSA. This CDR3 spans 14 amino acids.

This chain links TRBV5-1 with TRBJ2-3; D not resolved. The CDR3 spans 15 residues. Germline-derived CDR1 and CDR2 are SGHRS and YFSETQ. V was trimmed by 1 base and J by 1 base, leaving 10 bases between them. CDR3 nucleotides: TGCGCCAGCAGCTTGAGTCCCCAAGGCACAGATACGCAGTATTTT. This sequence encodes CASSLSPQGTDTQYF.

This clonotype has a handful of counts. The chain employs TRBV10-3 and TRBJ2-1; 9 bases are a match to TRBD2. CDR3 length: 15 amino acids. CDR1 is ENHRY, CDR2 SYGVKD, per germline. V shed 10 bases, J shed 6 bases, and the junction held 13 bases outside the gene matches. The CDR3 nucleotides read TGTGCCACCGGGGGTCCGCGGGGGGGAATCAATGAGCAGTTCTTC. Its translation: CATGGPRGGINEQFF.

The V call is TRBV20-1, the J call TRBJ1-1; D is perhaps TRBD1 (5 bases). V was shortened by 1 base and J by 4 bases, with 13 bases between the two germline ends. The germline V gene encodes CDR1 DFQATT and CDR2 SNEGSKA (reference sequence). The CDR3 spans 14 residues. CDR3 in amino acids: CSARAPPGRTEAFF. The CDR3 bases are TGCAGTGCTAGAGCCCCCCCAGGGCGCACTGAAGCTTTCTTT.

This clonotype turned up a few times. The chain couples TRBV6-5 to TRBJ2-4, with 9 bases identical to TRBD2. Trimming at V came to 0 bases and at J to 0 bases, leaving 9 bases not matched to a gene. Germline CDR1 is MNHEY and CDR2 is SVGAGI. The CDR3 spans 19 residues. The CDR3 bases are TGTGCCAGCAGTTACTCCAGCGGGGGGCGAAAAGAAGCCAAAAACATTCAGTACTTC. Translation gives CASSYSSGGRKEAKNIQYF.

This clonotype was counted only a few times. The rearrangement links TRBV20-1 to TRBJ2-5; no reliable D call. Per the germline V gene, CDR1 is DFQATT and CDR2 is SNEGSKA (reference sequence). This CDR3 has 15 amino acids. Trimming took 3 bases from V and 1 from J, leaving 15 bases between them. CDR3 in DNA: TGCAGTGCTAGGGATAGACTGGGAATCCAAGAGACCCAGTACTTC. Its translation is CSARDRLGIQETQYF.

This chain joins TRBV10-3 and TRBJ1-1; 7 positions agree with TRBD1. With 4 bases clipped from V and 5 bases from J, the junction kept 10 bases outside the gene matches. The CDR3 contains 15 residues. CDR1 is ENHRY, CDR2 SYGVKD, per germline. CDR3 sequence reads: CAISAGQDERTEAFF. As DNA, the CDR3 is TGTGCCATCAGTGCCGGACAGGACGAGAGAACTGAAGCTTTCTTT.

The chain joins TRBV7-8 to TRBJ1-5; 8 bases are a match to TRBD1. This CDR3 contains 15 residues. Germline V gene data show CDR1 as SGHVS and CDR2 as FQNEAQ. V shed 5 bases and J 5 bases; nucleotides not matched to a gene: 8. CDR3 nucleotides: TGTGCCAGCAGCCGTATGTCGACAGGGGATCAGCCCCAGCATTTT. This gives the protein CASSRMSTGDQPQHF.

This clonotype was seen repeatedly, ten times or more. This chain joins TRBV11-3 and TRBJ2-1; perhaps TRBD1 as D (5 bases). This CDR3 is 12 amino acids long. Between the trimmed V and J ends, which lost 8 bases and 9 bases, there was a span of 14 bases. Per the germline V gene, CDR1 is SGHNT and CDR2 is YENEEA. This chain's CDR3 is CASSLQGGEQFF. The CDR3 DNA reads TGTGCCAGCTCTCTTCAGGGCGGTGAGCAGTTCTTC.

In its sample, this clonotype was seen a few times. The chain recombines TRBV6-5 with TRBJ2-5; TRBD2 agrees at 10 bases. The CDR3 sequence is 14 residues long. CDR1 MNHEY and CDR2 SVGAGI come from the germline V gene. The V and J ends lost 2 bases and 6 bases, in that order; junction bases with no gene match: 3. The CDR3 coding sequence is TGTGCCAGCAGTTACCTAGCGGGGGCGAAGACCCAGTACTTC. Its protein product is CASSYLAGAKTQYF.

This clonotype was detected a few times. The chain is built from TRBV5-5 and TRBJ2-7, with D perhaps TRBD2 (7 bases). CDR1 is SGHKS and CDR2 is YYEKEE in the germline V gene (reference sequence). V was clipped by 4 bases and J by 3 bases, with 14 bases between them. CDR3 length: 14 residues. The CDR3 reads CASSDQGGGYEQYV. The CDR3 region has the DNA TGTGCCAGCAGCGACCAAGGGGGGGGCTACGAGCAGTACGTC.

In this sample, this clonotype turned up a few times. This chain uses TRBV20-1 with TRBJ2-7; no clear D gene. The CDR3 is made up of 13 amino acids. The germline gives CDR1 DFQATT, CDR2 SNEGSKA (reference sequence). Trimming pared 3 bases from V and 0 bases from J, leaving 9 bases between. CDR3 protein: CSASGRISYEQYF. CDR3 sequence (DNA): TGCAGTGCTAGCGGGCGGATCTCCTACGAGCAGTACTTC.

This chain links TRBV7-2 with TRBJ1-1; 9 nucleotides line up with TRBD1. The CDR3 is 13 amino acids. Germline lookup yields CDR1 SGHTA and CDR2 FQGNSA. Trimming at V came to 5 bases and at J to 7 bases, leaving 5 bases not matched to a gene. This chain's CDR3 is CASSDRGGYEAFF. CDR3 in DNA: TGTGCCAGCAGCGACAGGGGGGGCTATGAAGCTTTCTTT.

This clonotype was counted a few times. V and J are TRBV7-2 and TRBJ1-2; unclear D gene. Per germline, CDR1 SGHTA and CDR2 FQGNSA. The CDR3 runs 15 residues. The ends were cut back, 5 bases at V and 5 bases at J, with 18 bases in the middle. CDR3 region: CASSTRTPRNYGYTF. The CDR3 DNA reads as TGTGCCAGCAGCACTCGGACGCCTCGGAATTATGGCTACACCTTC.

This clonotype was found a few times. The J gene is TRBJ2-7, the V gene TRBV27; no firm D call. This CDR3 has 12 amino acids. The germline V gene has CDR1 MNHEY and CDR2 SMNVEV (reference sequence). Trimming pared 6 bases from V and 0 bases from J, leaving 6 bases between. Here the CDR3 reads CASRSSSYEQYV. Written as DNA, the CDR3 is TGTGCCAGCAGGTCCAGCTCCTACGAGCAGTACGTC.

This clonotype has more than one count but fewer than ten. The V and J genes are TRBV15 and TRBJ2-3, with TRBD2 as a possible D gene (5 bases). Trimming removed 3 bases from V and 2 bases from J, with 27 bases in between. This CDR3 has 20 amino acids. Germline CDR1 and CDR2: LNHNV and YYDKDF (reference sequence). CDR3 loop: CATSSPVRVTPHGITDTQYF. The CDR3 DNA is TGTGCCACCAGCAGCCCCGTTCGGGTCACCCCTCACGGGATCACAGATACGCAGTATTTT. Full variable domain (missing parts from reference TRBV15 and TRBJ2-3): DAMVIQNPRYQVTQFGKPVTLSCSQTLNHNVMYWYQQKSSQAPKLLFHYYDKDFNNEADTPDNFQSRRPNTSFCFLDIRSPGLGDTAMYLCATSSPVRVTPHGITDTQYFGPGTRLTVL.

This clonotype has more than one count but fewer than ten. V gene TRBV12-3 or TRBV12-4 combines with J gene TRBJ1-1; a weak D match, TRBD1 (6 bases). The CDR3 sequence is 15 residues long. V gave up 4 bases and J gave up 6 bases, with 18 bases separating them. The DNA for the CDR3 is TGTGCCAGCAGTTCCTTTGGGCACAGGGTGGCTGAAGCTTTCTTT. Translating gives CASSSFGHRVAEAFF.

This clonotype has at least ten counts. Relative to the germline gene, one junction end is altered; a read error may explain this. The chain joins TRBV7-2 to TRBJ2-3; no firm D call. The CDR3 has 12 amino acids. The germline gives CDR1 SGHTA, CDR2 FQGNSA. The CDR3 DNA reads TGTGCCAGCAGTTTAGGATGGGATACGCAGTATTTT. Translation gives CASSLGWDTQYF.

This clonotype was observed a handful of times. The chain recombines TRBV10-3 with TRBJ2-5; the D call may be TRBD1 or TRBD2 (5 bases each). Germline CDR1 and CDR2: ENHRY and SYGVKD. V lost 5 bases and J lost 2, with 9 bases in between. This CDR3 has 13 amino acids. Here the CDR3 reads CAISRDQQETQYF. The CDR3 nucleotides are TGTGCCATCAGTCGGGACCAACAAGAGACCCAGTACTTC.

This chain uses TRBV5-1 with TRBJ2-5, with 7 bases aligning to TRBD2. The CDR3 consists of 13 residues. Germline-derived CDR1 and CDR2 are SGHRS and YFSETQ. Unmatched junction bases numbered 4, after V lost 6 bases and J lost 2 bases. The CDR3 sequence: CASKLALQETQYF. In DNA, the CDR3 is TGCGCCAGCAAACTAGCGCTTCAAGAGACCCAGTACTTC.

The chain links TRBV2 to TRBJ2-1; 8 bases align to TRBD2. There are 15 residues in the CDR3. Germline CDR1 and CDR2: SNHLY and FYNNEI. V shed 2 bases and J 9 bases; nucleotides not matched to a gene: 9. In DNA form, the CDR3 reads TGTGCCAGCAGTGAAATAGCGGGGAAATCAGCTGAGCAGTTCTTC. The encoded protein is CASSEIAGKSAEQFF.

This clonotype was counted only a few times. J is TRBJ2-5 and V is TRBV12-3 or TRBV12-4; 7 bases are shared with TRBD2. The CDR3 loop spans 18 amino acids. The trim removed 2 bases at V and 0 bases at J, leaving 12 bases unmatched. The chain's CDR3 is CASSLLARVGGYQETQYF. The CDR3 nucleotides read TGTGCCAGCAGTTTACTAGCTCGGGTGGGGGGGTACCAAGAGACCCAGTACTTC.

This clonotype turned up a few times. The junction does not match germline at one end; this may be a read error. This chain uses TRBV20-1 with TRBJ1-5, with D possibly TRBD1 on 5 matching bases. Germline assignment: CDR1 DFQATT and CDR2 SNEGSKA (reference sequence). This CDR3 region has 16 residues. The CDR3 bases are TGCAGTGCGAGAGGTGACAGCGTTTATAGCAATCAGCCCCAGCATTTT. As protein: CSARGDSVYSNQPQHF.

This clonotype has more than one count but fewer than ten. V usage is TRBV4-1 and J usage is TRBJ1-5; no definite D call. V was pared by 0 bases and J by 10 bases, with 13 bases between. Germline assignment: CDR1 MGHRA and CDR2 YSYEKL. The CDR3 consists of 14 residues. CDR3 nucleotides: TGCGCCAGCAGCCAAGACCACAGCCTCTCTCCCCAGCATTTT. It yields the protein CASSQDHSLSPQHF.

This chain joins TRBV15 and TRBJ1-1; 7 bases line up with TRBD1. Losses at the gene ends were 0 bases for V and 4 bases for J; bases not matched to a gene: 5. Germline values: CDR1 LNHNV, CDR2 YYDKDF (reference sequence). The CDR3 length is 15 residues. The CDR3, as DNA: TGTGCCACCAGCAGAGATCGGCAGGGGGGCACTGAAGCTTTCTTT. Encoded protein: CATSRDRQGGTEAFF.

This clonotype was counted between two and nine times. V usage is TRBV15 and J usage is TRBJ1-5; D is unclear. The CDR3 spans 16 residues. V lost 5 bases, J lost 2 bases, and 16 bases lay in between. In germline, CDR1 is LNHNV, CDR2 YYDKDF (reference sequence). CDR3 loop: CATSHVGGSRNQPQHF. CDR3 DNA sequence: TGTGCCACCAGCCATGTGGGAGGGTCACGCAATCAGCCCCAGCATTTT.

This clonotype was counted between two and nine times. The chain has TRBV12-3 or TRBV12-4 and TRBJ2-6; D possibly corresponds to TRBD1 (6 bases). The CDR3 runs 16 residues. The ends were cut back, 1 base at V and 4 bases at J, with 11 bases in the middle. CDR3 residues: CASSLGQGLGANVLTF. The DNA for the CDR3 is TGTGCCAGCAGTTTAGGTCAGGGGCTGGGGGCCAACGTCCTGACTTTC.

In its sample, this clonotype was seen a few times. The chain carries TRBV5-1 and TRBJ1-2, with TRBD1 as a possible D gene (6 bases). This CDR3 is built from 15 residues. V was clipped by 2 bases and J by 8 bases, with 19 bases between them. CDR1 SGHRS and CDR2 YFSETQ come from the germline V gene. The CDR3 DNA is TGCGCCAGCAGCTTAGGACAGACTTCAACTTTGGGCTACACCTTC. Amino acid sequence: CASSLGQTSTLGYTF. Full variable domain (outside the CDR3, taken from reference TRBV5-1 and TRBJ1-2): KAGVTQTPRYLIKTRGQQVTLSCSPISGHRSVSWYQQTPGQGLQFLFEYFSETQRNKGNFPGRFSGRQFSNSRSEMNVSTLELGDSALYLCASSLGQTSTLGYTFGSGTRLTVV.